The 16 T cell receptor beta chains below were found in one sample sequenced in a study of CD8+ T cells in alopecia areata. RNA was isolated and reverse transcribed to cDNA, the sequencing template. Repertoires were generated with immunoSEQ multiplex PCR, while TCRdb's copy carries only in-frame clones and drops some. Here the sample spans more than 200,000 clones, 67% being singletons. The input for sequencing was CD4+ T cells sorted from blood, taken at week 0. Every receptor here comes from a human donor with alopecia areata.

V usage is TRBV5-1 and J usage is TRBJ2-7; 8 nucleotides match TRBD1. This CDR3 comprises 13 residues. After removal of 5 bases from V and 2 bases from J, the junction contained 3 bases not matched to a gene. CDR1 is SGHRS and CDR2 is YFSETQ in the germline V gene. CDR3 sequence (DNA): TGCGCCAGCAGACCAGGGGGCGCCTACGAGCAGTACTTC. This sequence encodes CASRPGGAYEQYF.

The rearrangement links TRBV10-2 to TRBJ1-1, with D perhaps TRBD1 (5 bases). The CDR3 is 13 residues long. Germline CDR1 and CDR2: WSHSY and SAAADI. V dropped 5 bases and J dropped 1 base, with 8 bases sitting between them. CDR3 protein: CASSTQGNTEAFF. CDR3 DNA sequence: TGCGCCAGCAGTACCCAGGGGAACACTGAAGCTTTCTTT.

This chain links TRBV7-2 with TRBJ2-1; TRBD1 matches 8 bases. V trimming: 5 bases; J trimming: 4 bases; junction bases outside the gene matches: 4. Germline CDR1 reads SGHTA; CDR2 reads FQGNSA. The CDR3 loop spans 14 amino acids. The CDR3 here is CASSMRTGYNEQFF. As DNA, the CDR3 is TGTGCCAGCAGCATGAGGACAGGGTACAATGAGCAGTTCTTC.

This clone came up once. The V gene is TRBV29-1, the J gene TRBJ1-4, with 10 bases identical to TRBD1. The CDR3 is made up of 13 amino acids. The V segment lost 7 bases and the J segment 5 bases; nucleotides outside the gene matches: 4. Germline CDR1 reads SQVTM; CDR2 reads ANQGSEA. CDR3 region: CSATGGLNEKLFF. CDR3 in DNA: TGCAGCGCGACAGGGGGCTTGAATGAAAAACTGTTTTTT. Variable domain in full (rest from reference TRBV29-1 and TRBJ1-4): SAVISQKPSRDICQRGTSLTIQCQVDSQVTMMFWYRQQPGQSLTLIATANQGSEATYESGFVIDKFPISRPNLTFSTLTVSNMSPEDSSIYLCSATGGLNEKLFFGSGTQLSVL.

The rearrangement uses TRBV7-2 and TRBJ2-3; D not resolved. Germline V lookup: CDR1 SGHTA, CDR2 FQGNSA. V gave up 6 bases and J gave up 2 bases, with 6 bases separating them. CDR3 length: 12 residues. DNA of the CDR3: TGTGCCAGCAGAACGAACACAGATACGCAGTATTTT. Translation: CASRTNTDTQYF.

The chain is built from TRBV29-1 and TRBJ2-5; 14 nucleotides align to TRBD2. CDR3 length equals 14 residues. V lost 6 bases and J lost 5; bases outside the gene matches: 5. Germline-derived CDR1 and CDR2 are SQVTM and ANQGSEA. This CDR3 reads CSVTSGGASETQYF. The CDR3 bases are TGCAGCGTGACTAGCGGGGGGGCGTCGGAGACCCAGTACTTC.

The chain combines TRBV6-6 with TRBJ1-5, with D unresolved. The germline gives CDR1 MNHNY, CDR2 SVGAGI (reference sequence). The ends were cut back, 5 bases at V and 2 bases at J, with 10 bases in the middle. The CDR3 has 14 amino acids. CDR3 sequence (DNA): TGTGCCAGCAGTCCCGGAGCAGGCAATCAGCCCCAGCATTTT. Its translation is CASSPGAGNQPQHF.

This chain uses TRBV11-2 with TRBJ2-5, with 9 nucleotides matching TRBD2. Germline CDR1 reads SGHAT; CDR2 reads FQNNGV. The CDR3 contains 15 residues. Trimming removed 5 bases from V and 1 base from J; junction bases left unmatched: 5. The CDR3 DNA follows: TGTGCCAGCAGCCGAAGCGGGGGGCCCCAAGAGACCCAGTACTTC. This sequence encodes CASSRSGGPQETQYF.

The gene calls are TRBV2 and TRBJ2-5; the D gene is possibly TRBD2 (5 bases). Germline CDR1 is SNHLY and CDR2 is FYNNEI. V was shortened by 0 bases and J by 0 bases, with 8 bases between the two germline ends. The CDR3 consists of 15 residues. CDR3 residues: CASSEAPGYQETQYF. In nucleotides, the CDR3 is TGTGCCAGCAGTGAAGCGCCGGGGTACCAAGAGACCCAGTACTTC.

This clone was seen a few times. No DNA is shown, since the ends of the CDR3 on it are uncertain; the CDR3 is the one TCRdb lists. V gene TRBV30 combines with J gene TRBJ2-1; the table's D call TRBD2 went unverified against the DNA. The CDR3 is 14 residues long, counting both termini. Per germline, CDR1 GTSNPN and CDR2 SVGIG (reference sequence). CDR3 amino acids: CAGGFGVAGGTLFF.

This clone was observed a few times. The V and J genes are TRBV30 and TRBJ1-2, with TRBD1 matching 8 bases. The CDR3 covers 16 residues. V was pared by 1 base and J by 8 bases, with 15 bases of the junction left unmatched. Germline CDR1 reads GTSNPN; CDR2 reads SVGIG (reference sequence). This CDR3 is CAWSAETRQGPRGYTF. The CDR3 region has the DNA TGTGCCTGGAGTGCTGAAACTCGACAGGGGCCGCGAGGCTACACCTTC.

This sequence joins TRBV6-6 and TRBJ2-3; no definite D call. Germline-derived CDR1 and CDR2 are MNHNY and SVGAGI (reference sequence). The V gene lost 5 bases and the J gene lost 5 bases, with 8 bases spanning the gap. The CDR3 loop spans 12 amino acids. The CDR3 spells CASSQIGDTQYF. The CDR3 DNA sequence: TGTGCCAGCAGTCAAATTGGAGATACGCAGTATTTT.

Only a few counts were recorded for this clone. The genes are TRBV19 and TRBJ2-1; no clear D. Germline-derived CDR1 and CDR2 are LNHDA and SQIVND (reference sequence). The CDR3 spans 12 residues. The ends were cut back, 3 bases at V and 10 bases at J, with 10 bases in the middle. The CDR3 sequence is CASSMDRAEQFF. The DNA for the CDR3 is TGTGCCAGTAGTATGGATCGGGCGGAGCAGTTCTTC.

The chain joins TRBV30 to TRBJ1-6, with 9 bases fitting TRBD1. Per germline, CDR1 GTSNPN and CDR2 SVGIG (reference sequence). CDR3 length equals 16 residues. The V segment lost 6 bases and the J segment 9 bases; nucleotides outside the gene matches: 15. The chain's CDR3 is CACRTASGTGTSPLHF. The CDR3 DNA reads as TGTGCCTGTAGAACCGCCTCCGGGACAGGGACTTCACCCCTCCACTTT.

This clone has a handful of counts. The chain links TRBV5-1 to TRBJ2-5, with 8 bases fitting TRBD2. The CDR3 totals 14 residues. V trimming: 4 bases; J trimming: 3 bases; junction bases outside the gene matches: 5. Germline CDR1 reads SGHRS; CDR2 reads YFSETQ. The CDR3 region is CASSGWTSKETQYF. As DNA, the CDR3 is TGCGCCAGCAGCGGGTGGACTAGCAAAGAGACCCAGTACTTC.

This sequence joins TRBV30 and TRBJ1-6; tentatively, D is TRBD1 (5 bases). Germline V lookup: CDR1 GTSNPN, CDR2 SVGIG (reference sequence). The CDR3 has 13 amino acids. V lost 3 bases, J lost 5 bases, and 8 bases lay in between. CDR3: CAWRSQDNSPLHF. For the CDR3, the DNA is TGTGCCTGGAGATCACAGGATAATTCACCCCTCCACTTT.